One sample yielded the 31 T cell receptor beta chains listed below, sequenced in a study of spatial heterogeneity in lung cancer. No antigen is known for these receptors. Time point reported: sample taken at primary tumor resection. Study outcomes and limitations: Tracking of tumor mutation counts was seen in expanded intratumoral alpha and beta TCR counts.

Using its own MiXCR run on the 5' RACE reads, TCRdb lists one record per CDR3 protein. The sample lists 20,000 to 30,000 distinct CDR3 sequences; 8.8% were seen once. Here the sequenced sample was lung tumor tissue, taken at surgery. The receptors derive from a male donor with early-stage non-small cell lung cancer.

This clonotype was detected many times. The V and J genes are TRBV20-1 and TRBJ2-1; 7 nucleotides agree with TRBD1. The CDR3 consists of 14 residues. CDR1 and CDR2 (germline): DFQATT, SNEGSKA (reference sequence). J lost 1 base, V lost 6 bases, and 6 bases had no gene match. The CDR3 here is CSAPNRGSYNEQFF. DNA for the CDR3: TGCAGTGCGCCAAACAGGGGTTCCTACAATGAGCAGTTCTTC.

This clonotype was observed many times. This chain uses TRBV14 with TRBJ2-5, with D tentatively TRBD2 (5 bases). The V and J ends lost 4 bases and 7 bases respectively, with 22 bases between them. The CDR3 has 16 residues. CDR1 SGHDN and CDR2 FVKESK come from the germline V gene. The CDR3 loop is CASSPRESPLIVTQYF. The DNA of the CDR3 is TGTGCCAGCAGCCCTCGGGAATCCCCATTGATTGTGACCCAGTACTTC.

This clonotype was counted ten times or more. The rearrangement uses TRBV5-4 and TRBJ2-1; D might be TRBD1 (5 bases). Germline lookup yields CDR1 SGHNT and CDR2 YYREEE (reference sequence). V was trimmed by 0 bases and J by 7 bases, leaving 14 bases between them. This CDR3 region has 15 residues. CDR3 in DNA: TGTGCCAGCAGCTTGGCGGCAGGGTGGAGTAATGAGCAGTTCTTC. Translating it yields CASSLAAGWSNEQFF.

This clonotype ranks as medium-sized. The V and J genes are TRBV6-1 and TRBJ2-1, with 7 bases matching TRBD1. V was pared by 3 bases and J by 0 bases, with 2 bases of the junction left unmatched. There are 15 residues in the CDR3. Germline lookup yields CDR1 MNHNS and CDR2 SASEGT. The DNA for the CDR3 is TGTGCCAGCAGTGAGGACAGGAGCTCCTACAATGAGCAGTTCTTC. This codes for CASSEDRSSYNEQFF.

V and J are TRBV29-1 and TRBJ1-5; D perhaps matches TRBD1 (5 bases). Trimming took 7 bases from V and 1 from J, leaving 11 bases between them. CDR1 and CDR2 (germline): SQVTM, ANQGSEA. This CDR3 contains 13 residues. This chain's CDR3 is CSAKWGSNQPQHF. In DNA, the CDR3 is TGCAGCGCCAAATGGGGCAGCAATCAGCCCCAGCATTTT. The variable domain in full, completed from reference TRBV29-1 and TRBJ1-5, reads SAVISQKPSRDICQRGTSLTIQCQVDSQVTMMFWYRQQPGQSLTLIATANQGSEATYESGFVIDKFPISRPNLTFSTLTVSNMSPEDSSIYLCSAKWGSNQPQHFGDGTRLSIL.

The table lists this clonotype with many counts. CDR3 protein: CSASPAGLAYEQYF. CDR3 coding DNA: TGCAGTGCTAGTCCAGCAGGACTTGCCTACGAGCAGTACTTC. This chain connects TRBV20-1 to TRBJ2-7, with D possibly TRBD2 on 5 matching bases. The CDR3 consists of 14 residues. Germline lookup yields CDR1 DFQATT and CDR2 SNEGSKA (reference sequence). V lost 3 bases, J lost 2 bases, and 14 bases lay in between.

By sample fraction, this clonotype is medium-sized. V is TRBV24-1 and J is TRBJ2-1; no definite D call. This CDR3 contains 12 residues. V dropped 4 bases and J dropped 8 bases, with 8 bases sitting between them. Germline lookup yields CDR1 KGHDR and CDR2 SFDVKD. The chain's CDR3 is CATSDPVHEQFF. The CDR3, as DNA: TGTGCCACCAGTGACCCTGTCCATGAGCAGTTCTTC.

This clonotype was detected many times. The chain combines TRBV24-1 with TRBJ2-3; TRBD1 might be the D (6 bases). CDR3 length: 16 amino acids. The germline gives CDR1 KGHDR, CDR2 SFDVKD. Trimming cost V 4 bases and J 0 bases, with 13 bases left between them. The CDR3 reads CATSEMDSRSTDTQYF. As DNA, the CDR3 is TGTGCCACCAGTGAGATGGACAGCAGGAGCACAGATACGCAGTATTTT.

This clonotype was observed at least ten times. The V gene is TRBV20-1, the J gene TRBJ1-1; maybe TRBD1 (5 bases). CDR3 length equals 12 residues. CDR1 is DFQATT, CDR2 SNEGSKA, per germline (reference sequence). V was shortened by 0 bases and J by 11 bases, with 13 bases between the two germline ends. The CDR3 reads CSARDGAWGAFF. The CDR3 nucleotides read TGCAGTGCTAGAGATGGGGCGTGGGGGGCTTTCTTT.

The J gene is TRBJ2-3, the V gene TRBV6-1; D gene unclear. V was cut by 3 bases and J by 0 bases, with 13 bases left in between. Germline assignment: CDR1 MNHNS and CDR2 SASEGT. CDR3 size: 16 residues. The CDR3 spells CASSDLLQLSTDTQYF. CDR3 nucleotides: TGTGCCAGCAGTGATCTCTTGCAGCTTAGCACAGATACGCAGTATTTT.

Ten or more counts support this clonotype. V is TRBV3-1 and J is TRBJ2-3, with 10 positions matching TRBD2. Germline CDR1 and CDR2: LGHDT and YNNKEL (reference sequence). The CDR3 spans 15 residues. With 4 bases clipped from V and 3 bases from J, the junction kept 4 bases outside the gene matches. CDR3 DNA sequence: TGTGCCAGCAGCCCCAGGACTAGCGGAACAGATACGCAGTATTTT. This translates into CASSPRTSGTDTQYF.

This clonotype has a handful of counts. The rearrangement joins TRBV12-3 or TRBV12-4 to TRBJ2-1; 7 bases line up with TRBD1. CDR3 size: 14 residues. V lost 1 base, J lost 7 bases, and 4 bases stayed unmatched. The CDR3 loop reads CASSLGQGMNEQFF. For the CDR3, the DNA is TGTGCCAGCAGTTTAGGACAGGGTATGAATGAGCAGTTCTTC.

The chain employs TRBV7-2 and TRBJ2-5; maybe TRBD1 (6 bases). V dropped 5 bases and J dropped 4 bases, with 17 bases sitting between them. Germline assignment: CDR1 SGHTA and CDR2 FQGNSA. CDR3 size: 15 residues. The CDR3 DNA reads TGTGCCAGCAGCCCTCACGGCAGGGGCCGAGAGACCCAGTACTTC. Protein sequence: CASSPHGRGRETQYF.

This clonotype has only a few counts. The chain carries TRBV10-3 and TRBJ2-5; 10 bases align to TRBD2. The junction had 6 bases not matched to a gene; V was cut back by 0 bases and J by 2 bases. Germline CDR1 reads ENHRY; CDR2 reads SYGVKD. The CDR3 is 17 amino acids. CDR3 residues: CAISESGLANLQETQYF. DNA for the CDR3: TGTGCCATCAGTGAGTCGGGACTAGCGAATCTACAAGAGACCCAGTACTTC.

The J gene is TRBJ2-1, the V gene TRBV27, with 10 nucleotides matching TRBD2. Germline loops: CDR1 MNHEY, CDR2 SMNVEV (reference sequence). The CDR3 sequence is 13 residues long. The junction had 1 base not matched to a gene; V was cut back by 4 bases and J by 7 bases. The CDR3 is CASSSGLANEQFF. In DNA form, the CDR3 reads TGTGCCAGCAGTTCGGGACTAGCGAATGAGCAGTTCTTC.

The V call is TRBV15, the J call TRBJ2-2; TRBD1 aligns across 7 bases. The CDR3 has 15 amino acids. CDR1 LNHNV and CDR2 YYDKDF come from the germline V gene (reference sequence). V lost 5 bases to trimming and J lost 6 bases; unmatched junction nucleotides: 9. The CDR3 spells CATSPGQTIPGELFF. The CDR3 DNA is TGTGCCACCAGCCCGGGACAGACTATCCCCGGGGAGCTGTTTTTT. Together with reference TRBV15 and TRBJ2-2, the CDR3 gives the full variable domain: DAMVIQNPRYQVTQFGKPVTLSCSQTLNHNVMYWYQQKSSQAPKLLFHYYDKDFNNEADTPDNFQSRRPNTSFCFLDIRSPGLGDTAMYLCATSPGQTIPGELFFGEGSRLTVL.

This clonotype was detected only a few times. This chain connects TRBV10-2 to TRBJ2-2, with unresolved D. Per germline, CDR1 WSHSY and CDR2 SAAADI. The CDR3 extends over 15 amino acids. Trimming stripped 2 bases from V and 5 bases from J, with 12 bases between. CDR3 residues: CASSEGLGWTGELFF. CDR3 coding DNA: TGCGCCAGCAGTGAGGGCCTGGGTTGGACCGGGGAGCTGTTTTTT.

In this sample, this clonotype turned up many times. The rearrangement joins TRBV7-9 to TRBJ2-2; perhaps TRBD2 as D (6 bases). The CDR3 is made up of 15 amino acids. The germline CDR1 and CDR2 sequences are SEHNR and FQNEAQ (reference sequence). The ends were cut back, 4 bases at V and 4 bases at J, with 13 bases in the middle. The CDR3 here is CASSSLLGGTGELFF. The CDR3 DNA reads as TGTGCCAGCAGCTCCCTTCTCGGGGGCACCGGGGAGCTGTTTTTT.

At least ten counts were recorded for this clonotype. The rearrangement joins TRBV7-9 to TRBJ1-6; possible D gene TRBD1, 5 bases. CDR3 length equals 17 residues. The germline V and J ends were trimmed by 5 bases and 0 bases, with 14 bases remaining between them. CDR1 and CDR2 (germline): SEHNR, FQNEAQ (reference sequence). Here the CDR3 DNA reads TGTGCCAGCAGCCTGGGCGGGGGAAGCTCCTATAATTCACCCCTCCACTTT. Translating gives CASSLGGGSSYNSPLHF.

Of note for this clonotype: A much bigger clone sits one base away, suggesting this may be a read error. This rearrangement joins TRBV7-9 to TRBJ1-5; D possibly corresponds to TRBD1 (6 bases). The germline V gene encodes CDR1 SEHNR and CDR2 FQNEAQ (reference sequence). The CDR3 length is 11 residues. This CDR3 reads CVSSLQGPQHF. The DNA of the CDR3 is TGTGTCAGCAGCTTACAGGGTCCCCAGCATTTT.

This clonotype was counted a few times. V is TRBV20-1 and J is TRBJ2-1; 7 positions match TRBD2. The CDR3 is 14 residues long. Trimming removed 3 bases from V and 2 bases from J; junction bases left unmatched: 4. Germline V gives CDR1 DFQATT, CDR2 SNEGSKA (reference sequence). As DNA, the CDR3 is TGCAGTGCTAGCCGGGAGGCCGCCTACAATGAGCAGTTCTTC. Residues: CSASREAAYNEQFF.

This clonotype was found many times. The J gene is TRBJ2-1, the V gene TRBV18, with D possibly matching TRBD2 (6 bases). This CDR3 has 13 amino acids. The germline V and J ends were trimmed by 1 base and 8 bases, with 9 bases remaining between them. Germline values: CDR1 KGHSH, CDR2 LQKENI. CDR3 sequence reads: CASSPRDWDEQFF. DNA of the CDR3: TGTGCCAGCTCACCACGGGACTGGGATGAGCAGTTCTTC.

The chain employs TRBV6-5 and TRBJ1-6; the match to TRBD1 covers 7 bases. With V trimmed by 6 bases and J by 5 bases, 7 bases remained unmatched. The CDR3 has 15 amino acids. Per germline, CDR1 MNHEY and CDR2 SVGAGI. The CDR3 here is CASSRQGRNNSPLHF. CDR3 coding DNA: TGTGCCAGCAGCCGACAGGGCCGAAATAATTCACCCCTCCACTTT.

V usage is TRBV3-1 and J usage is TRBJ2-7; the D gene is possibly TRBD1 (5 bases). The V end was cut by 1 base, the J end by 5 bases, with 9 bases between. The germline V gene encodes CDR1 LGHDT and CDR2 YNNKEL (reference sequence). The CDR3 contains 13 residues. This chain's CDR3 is CASSQARAHEQYF. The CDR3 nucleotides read TGTGCCAGCAGCCAAGCCAGGGCCCACGAGCAGTACTTC.

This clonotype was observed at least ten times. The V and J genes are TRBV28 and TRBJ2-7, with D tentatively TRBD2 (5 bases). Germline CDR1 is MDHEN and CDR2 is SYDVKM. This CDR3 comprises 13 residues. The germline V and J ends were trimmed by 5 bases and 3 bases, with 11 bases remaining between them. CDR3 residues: CASSPGGLYEQYF. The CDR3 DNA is TGTGCCAGCAGTCCCGGAGGTCTCTACGAGCAGTACTTC.

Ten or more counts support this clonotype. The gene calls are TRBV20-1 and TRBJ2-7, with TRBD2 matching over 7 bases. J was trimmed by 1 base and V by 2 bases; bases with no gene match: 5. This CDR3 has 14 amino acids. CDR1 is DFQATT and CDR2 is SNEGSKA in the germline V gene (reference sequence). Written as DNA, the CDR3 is TGCAGTGCTAGATTGGCTAGCGGATCCTACGAGCAGTACTTC. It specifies CSARLASGSYEQYF.

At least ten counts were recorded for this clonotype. The CDR3 DNA is TGTGCCAGCACTCCATTAGACTCTGGAAACACCATATATTTT. Translated: CASTPLDSGNTIYF. The chain combines TRBV2 with TRBJ1-3; D not certain. In germline, CDR1 is SNHLY, CDR2 FYNNEI. This CDR3 has 14 residues. With 7 bases removed from V and 0 bases from J, the gap between germline ends came to 10 bases.

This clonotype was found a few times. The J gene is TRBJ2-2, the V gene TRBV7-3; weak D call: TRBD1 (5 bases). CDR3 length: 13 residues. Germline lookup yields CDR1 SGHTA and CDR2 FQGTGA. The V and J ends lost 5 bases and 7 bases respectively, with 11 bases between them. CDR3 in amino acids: CASSPPGIGELFF. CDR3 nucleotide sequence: TGTGCCAGCAGCCCCCCAGGGATCGGGGAGCTGTTTTTT. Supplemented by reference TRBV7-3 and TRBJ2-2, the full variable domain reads GAGVSQTPSNKVTEKGKYVELRCDPISGHTALYWYRQSLGQGPEFLIYFQGTGAADDSGLPNDRFFAVRPEGSVSTLKIQRTERGDSAVYLCASSPPGIGELFFGEGSRLTVL.

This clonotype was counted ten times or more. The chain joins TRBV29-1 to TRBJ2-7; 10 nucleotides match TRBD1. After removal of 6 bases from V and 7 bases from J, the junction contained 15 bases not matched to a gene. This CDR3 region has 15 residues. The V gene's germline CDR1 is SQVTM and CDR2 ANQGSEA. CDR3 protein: CSVVKSGTGVEEQYF. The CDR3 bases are TGCAGCGTAGTGAAATCCGGGACAGGGGTGGAAGAGCAGTACTTC.

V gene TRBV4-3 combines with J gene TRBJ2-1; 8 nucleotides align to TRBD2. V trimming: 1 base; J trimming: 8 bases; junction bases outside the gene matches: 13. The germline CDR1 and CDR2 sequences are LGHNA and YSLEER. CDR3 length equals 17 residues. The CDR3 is CASSQVAGLTGGDEQFF. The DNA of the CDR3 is TGCGCCAGCAGCCAAGTCGCTGGACTAACGGGAGGGGATGAGCAGTTCTTC.

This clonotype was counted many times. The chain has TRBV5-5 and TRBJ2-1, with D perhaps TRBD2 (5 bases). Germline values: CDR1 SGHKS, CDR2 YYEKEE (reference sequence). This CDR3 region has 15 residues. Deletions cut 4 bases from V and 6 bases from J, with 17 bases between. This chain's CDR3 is CASSPRARAGNEQFF. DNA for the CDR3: TGTGCCAGCAGCCCGAGGGCCCGCGCCGGCAATGAGCAGTTCTTC.